This passage covers 12 T cell receptor beta chains from one sample sequenced in a study of blood T cells in healthy people across ages. The authors ran a second PCR of 7 to 11 cycles using a sample-barcoded 5' primer and a J-beta primer mix. One entry per CDR3 protein, called by TCRdb with MiXCR from the 5' RACE reads. The sample contains about 830,000 distinct CDR3 sequences, about three fifths of which appear only once. Sequenced material: blood. The receptors originated from a man under 40 in good health.

The V gene is TRBV4-2, the J gene TRBJ2-1; D is possibly TRBD2 (5 bases). V was cut by 0 bases and J by 1 base, with 25 bases left in between. The CDR3 sequence is 21 residues long. Germline CDR1 LGHNA, CDR2 YNFKEQ. The CDR3 spells CASSQDVWRRQVEISYNEQFF. The CDR3 coding sequence is TGTGCCAGCAGCCAAGATGTCTGGCGGAGGCAGGTCGAAATATCCTACAATGAGCAGTTCTTC.

This chain links TRBV20-1 with TRBJ2-7; D perhaps matches TRBD1 (5 bases). V was shortened by 1 base and J by 10 bases, with 17 bases between the two germline ends. Germline V CDR1 and CDR2: DFQATT, SNEGSKA (reference sequence). This CDR3 has 13 residues. The CDR3 region has the DNA TGCAGTGCTAGAGTGTCAGGGATCTCCGACCAGTACTTC. It specifies CSARVSGISDQYF.

The chain uses TRBV6-1 and TRBJ1-4; perhaps TRBD1 as D (5 bases). Trimming took 6 bases from V and 0 from J, leaving 11 bases between them. Germline lookup yields CDR1 MNHNS and CDR2 SASEGT. The CDR3 length is 15 residues. For the CDR3, the DNA is TGTGCCAGCAGCATTCGACAGTCAACTAATGAAAAACTGTTTTTT. Encoded protein: CASSIRQSTNEKLFF.

This clonotype appeared many times. The chain joins TRBV29-1 to TRBJ2-1; the D gene is possibly TRBD1 (5 bases). Trimming cost V 3 bases and J 9 bases, with 12 bases left between them. This CDR3 region has 12 residues. In germline, CDR1 is SQVTM, CDR2 ANQGSEA. The CDR3 sequence is CSVEVRQGEQFF. The CDR3 region has the DNA TGCAGCGTTGAGGTTCGGCAGGGTGAGCAGTTCTTC.

V and J are TRBV5-1 and TRBJ2-3, with 7 nucleotides matching TRBD2. With V trimmed by 4 bases and J by 2 bases, 4 bases remained unmatched. This CDR3 contains 14 residues. Germline CDR1 and CDR2: SGHRS and YFSETQ. Here the CDR3 reads CASSLRDYTDTQYF. The CDR3 DNA follows: TGCGCCAGCAGCCTACGGGACTACACAGATACGCAGTATTTT. The full variable domain, completed using reference TRBV5-1 and TRBJ2-3, is KAGVTQTPRYLIKTRGQQVTLSCSPISGHRSVSWYQQTPGQGLQFLFEYFSETQRNKGNFPGRFSGRQFSNSRSEMNVSTLELGDSALYLCASSLRDYTDTQYFGPGTRLTVL.

The rearrangement joins TRBV3-1 to TRBJ2-6, with D unclear. CDR3 length: 15 residues. V was pared by 4 bases and J by 0 bases, with 7 bases between. Germline-derived CDR1 and CDR2 are LGHDT and YNNKEL (reference sequence). CDR3 protein: CASSPTISGANVLTF. CDR3 nucleotide sequence: TGTGCCAGCAGCCCAACTATCTCTGGGGCCAACGTCCTGACTTTC.

This chain's CDR3 is CASSSPESYGYTF. In nucleotides, the CDR3 is TGTGCCAGCAGCTCCCCGGAGAGCTATGGCTACACCTTC. The rearrangement links TRBV7-9 to TRBJ1-2; D remains unclear. V was pared by 4 bases and J by 4 bases, with 10 bases between. The CDR3 covers 13 residues. Germline V gene sequence: CDR1 SEHNR, CDR2 FQNEAQ (reference sequence).

The V and J genes are TRBV12-3 or TRBV12-4 and TRBJ2-7; no reliable D call. The CDR3 is made up of 14 amino acids. V dropped 5 bases and J dropped 3 bases, with 14 bases sitting between them. The CDR3 sequence is CASSPMDGNYEQYF. DNA for the CDR3: TGTGCCAGCAGTCCCATGGATGGGAACTACGAGCAGTACTTC.

The CDR3 DNA follows: TGCAGTGCTAGAGCGGCTAGCGGCAACAATGAGCAGTTCTTC. As protein: CSARAASGNNEQFF. The chain recombines TRBV20-1 with TRBJ2-1, with 7 bases that match TRBD2. Germline CDR1 and CDR2: DFQATT and SNEGSKA (reference sequence). The CDR3 loop spans 14 amino acids. With V trimmed by 1 base and J by 5 bases, 5 bases remained unmatched.

This chain joins TRBV28 and TRBJ2-1; 7 bases are shared with TRBD2. In germline, CDR1 is MDHEN, CDR2 SYDVKM. V gave up 6 bases and J gave up 3 bases; unmatched junction bases: 5. The CDR3 contains 14 residues. This chain's CDR3 is CASSTRGVYNEQFF. DNA of the CDR3: TGTGCCAGCAGCACCCGGGGGGTCTACAATGAGCAGTTCTTC. Drawing the rest from reference TRBV28 and TRBJ2-1, the complete variable domain is DVKVTQSSRYLVKRTGEKVFLECVQDMDHENMFWYRQDPGLGLRLIYFSYDVKMKEKGDIPEGYSVSREKKERFSLILESASTNQTSMYLCASSTRGVYNEQFFGPGTRLTVL.

This chain connects TRBV2 to TRBJ2-1; D perhaps matches TRBD2 (7 bases). Germline CDR1 and CDR2: SNHLY and FYNNEI. V dropped 6 bases and J dropped 5 bases, with 11 bases sitting between them. This CDR3 contains 13 residues. The CDR3 protein is CASREGGDNEQFF. As DNA, the CDR3 is TGTGCCAGCAGAGAGGGGGGGGACAATGAGCAGTTCTTC.

The rearrangement uses TRBV29-1 and TRBJ2-3; TRBD2 aligns across 11 bases. The CDR3 runs 16 residues. Trimming took 3 bases from V and 0 from J; bases not matched to a gene: 5. Germline lookup yields CDR1 SQVTM and CDR2 ANQGSEA. CDR3 DNA: TGCAGCGTTGATGGGACTAGCGGATCTAGCACAGATACGCAGTATTTT. Translated: CSVDGTSGSSTDTQYF.